These T cell receptor beta chains were read from a single sample in a study of cytomegalovirus exposure and HLA in healthy donors. Sequenced by immunoSEQ multiplex PCR; TCRdb stores in-frame clones only, minus some. Of nearly 110,000 clones in the sample, roughly 80% were seen once. Sequencing input: PBMCs. The receptor set was obtained from a young man in good health and CMV-seronegative. The CDR3 runs from the conserved cysteine through the conserved F or W. Each record gives: D gene, clone size, J gene, V gene, CDR3 DNA, CDR3 protein. D genes are given only for firm matches. Clone size appears in some rows only: once, few, many, or a class for an expanded clone.

>TRBD1|NA|TRBJ1-1|TRBV10-3
TGTGCCATCAGTGAGGGGGGACAGAAAGCTTTCTTT
CAISEGGQKAFF
>NA|NA|TRBJ2-7|TRBV10-1
TGCGCCAGCCCAAGAGGGAAGGCGAGAGTCTCCTACGAGCAGTACTTC
CASPRGKARVSYEQYF
>NA|few|TRBJ1-5|TRBV28
TGTGCCAGCAGTCCTAATCAGCCCCAGCATTTT
CASSPNQPQHF
>TRBD2|NA|TRBJ2-7|TRBV11-1
TGTGCCAGCAGCTTAAGCCGGGGGGACGAGCAGTACTTC
CASSLSRGDEQYF
>TRBD1|few|TRBJ1-1|TRBV18
TGTGCCAGCTCACTAGATGGACAGGGGGCGAAAGCTTTCTTT
CASSLDGQGAKAFF
>NA|NA|TRBJ1-1|TRBV18
TGTGCCAGCTCACCAAGTGAGGCGCACACTGAAGCTTTCTTT
CASSPSEAHTEAFF
>NA|NA|TRBJ2-1|TRBV7-9
TGTGCCAGCAGCTTGCCAGGGTCGGGGGACGATGAGCAGTTCTTC
CASSLPGSGDDEQFF
>NA|NA|TRBJ2-7|TRBV14
TGTGCCAGCAGCCAAGTGACTATTGGAGAGCAGTACTTC
CASSQVTIGEQYF
>NA|NA|TRBJ1-3|TRBV15
TGTGCCACCAGCAGAGATCGCGGGACCGGAAACACCATATATTTT
CATSRDRGTGNTIYF
>NA|once|TRBJ1-5|TRBV5-6
TGTGCCAGCAGCTTTAGGACTTCGGGCCCCAATCAGCCCCAGCATTTT
CASSFRTSGPNQPQHF
>NA|NA|TRBJ1-1|TRBV18
TGTGCCAGCTCACCCGGCGGGTCACCCACTGAAGCTTTCTTT
CASSPGGSPTEAFF
>NA|NA|TRBJ2-3|TRBV11-2
TGTGCCAGCAGGCAACTCGGGGAGCGCCATACGCAGTATTTT
CASRQLGERHTQYF
>NA|NA|TRBJ2-5|TRBV7-2
TGTGCCAGCAGCTTGGGTAGCGGATCCCCAGGGACCCAGTACTTC
CASSLGSGSPGTQYF
>NA|NA|TRBJ2-3|TRBV27
TGTGCCAGCAGTTTGGCCCTGAGCACAGATACGCAGTATTTT
CASSLALSTDTQYF
>NA|NA|TRBJ2-7|TRBV7-2
TGTGCCAGCAGCCCCCCCGGCAGGGCACAGTACTTC
CASSPPGRAQYF
>NA|once|TRBJ1-1|TRBV5-1
TGCGCCAGCAGCTGGGGCCACGGGAACACTGAAGCTTTCTTT
CASSWGHGNTEAFF
>NA|NA|TRBJ2-5|TRBV4-1
TGCGCCAGCAGCCCATTACGGTACCAAGAGACCCAGTACTTC
CASSPLRYQETQYF
>TRBD1|NA|TRBJ1-6|TRBV25-1
TGTGCCAGCAGTGAATCGGGACAGGGCGATTCACCCCTCCACTTT
CASSESGQGDSPLHF
>TRBD1|NA|TRBJ2-1|TRBV6-1
TGTGCCAGCAGTGAAGCCCCCGGGACAGGTTACAATGAGCAGTTCTTC
CASSEAPGTGYNEQFF
>TRBD2|once|TRBJ2-1|TRBV30
TGTGCCTCCCAGAGAGCGGGGGGTTACAATGAGCAGTTCTTC
CASQRAGGYNEQFF
>NA|NA|TRBJ2-7|TRBV6-1
TGTGCCAGCAGGGGGGACTGGTACGAGCAGTACTTC
CASRGDWYEQYF
>NA|NA|TRBJ2-3|TRBV2
TGTGCCAGCAGAGGGACACGGCTTAGCACAGATACGCAGTATTTT
CASRGTRLSTDTQYF
>NA|NA|TRBJ2-1|TRBV19
TGTGCCGCACGCGCGGCAAGCTCCTACAATGAGCAGTTCTTC
CAARAASSYNEQFF
>NA|NA|TRBJ2-7|TRBV5-4
TGTGCCAGCAGCTCCTTTACGACGGCAGCGGCCTCCTACGAGCAGTACTTC
CASSSFTTAAASYEQYF
>NA|NA|TRBJ2-7|TRBV9
TGTGCCAGCAGCGTAGGCCCTAACTCCTACGAGCAGTACTTC
CASSVGPNSYEQYF
>TRBD1|NA|TRBJ1-1|TRBV30
TGTGCCTGGAAACAGGGGTGGGAGGATGCTGAAGCTTTCTTT
CAWKQGWEDAEAFF
>NA|NA|TRBJ2-5|TRBV7-9
TGTGCCACCCCTGTAGCGGCCCGGGAGACCCAGTACTTC
CATPVAARETQYF
>NA|NA|TRBJ2-7|TRBV7-6
TGTGCCAGCCGGGGGTCGTCCGCGGGCTACGAGCAGTACTTC
CASRGSSAGYEQYF
>TRBD2|NA|TRBJ2-1|TRBV2
TGTGCCAGCAGCCGCGGGACTAGGGACAATGAGCAGTTCTTC
CASSRGTRDNEQFF
>NA|NA|TRBJ2-5|TRBV14
TGTGCCAGCAGCCAATTAATAGAGACCCAGTACTTC
CASSQLIETQYF
>NA|few|TRBJ1-3|TRBV27
TGTGCCAGCAGAACAGACGCTAACTCTGGAAACACCATATATTTT
CASRTDANSGNTIYF
>NA|NA|TRBJ2-3|TRBV15
TGTGCCACCAGCAGAGCCGGGGGGCGGACAGATACGCAGTATTTT
CATSRAGGRTDTQYF
>NA|few|TRBJ1-1|TRBV27
TGTGCCAGCATCGACATATTGAACACTGAAGCTTTCTTT
CASIDILNTEAFF
>TRBD2|NA|TRBJ2-3|TRBV7-9
TGTGCCAGCAGCTTAGCTAGCGGGGGGGTTGATACGCAGTATTTT
CASSLASGGVDTQYF
>NA|NA|TRBJ1-2|TRBV6-1
TGTGCCAGTTGGGGTGGGGGGGGGCGCGCCTATGGCTACACCTTC
CASWGGGGRAYGYTF
>TRBD1|NA|TRBJ1-5|TRBV7-2
TGTGCCAGCAGCCGGGACAGGGGAAATCAGCCCCAGCATTTT
CASSRDRGNQPQHF
>TRBD2|NA|TRBJ2-1|TRBV28
TGTGCCAGCAGTTCATGGACTAGCGGGAGCGATGAGCAGTTCTTC
CASSSWTSGSDEQFF
>NA|NA|TRBJ1-2|TRBV2
TGTGCCAGCAGTGAAACCCCGCTCGGGGGCTATGGCTACACCTTC
CASSETPLGGYGYTF
>TRBD2|NA|TRBJ2-5|TRBV7-7
TGTGCTAGCAGCTCCTCTATGAGCGGGGGGACGGGAGAGACCCAGTACTTC
CASSSSMSGGTGETQYF
>NA|NA|TRBJ1-5|TRBV6-1
TGTGCCAGCAGTGAAACGATAGTAAATCAGCCCCAGCATTTT
CASSETIVNQPQHF
>NA|once|TRBJ1-6|TRBV5-8
TGTGCCAGCAGCTTGTCGAGGCAGGGAAGGTCACCCCTCCACTTT
CASSLSRQGRSPLHF
>NA|NA|TRBJ2-3|TRBV4-1
TGCGCCAGCAGCCAAGTTCTCAGAACAGATACGCAGTATTTT
CASSQVLRTDTQYF
>NA|once|TRBJ2-7|TRBV7-9
TGTGCCAGCAGCTTATTGGAAGGAAGCGCCTACGAGCAGTACTTC
CASSLLEGSAYEQYF
>NA|NA|TRBJ2-2|TRBV28
TGTGCCAGCAGCCTCGGTTGGGGTACCGGGGGCGGGGAGCTGTTTTTT
CASSLGWGTGGGELFF
>TRBD2|NA|TRBJ2-5|TRBV29-1
TGCAGCGTTGAACTGGTACGGGGGGGGCCGGAGGAGACCCAGTACTTC
CSVELVRGGPEETQYF
>TRBD1|once|TRBJ2-1|TRBV7-6
TGTGCCAGCAGCCCTGGACAGGGTCCCTACAATGAGCAGTTCTTC
CASSPGQGPYNEQFF
>NA|few|TRBJ1-5|TRBV10-3
TGTGCCATCAGTCCACAGGGCAGCAATCAGCCCCAGCATTTT
CAISPQGSNQPQHF
>NA|NA|TRBJ2-7|TRBV2
TGTGCCAGCCGGGACAACTCCTACGAGCAGTACTTC
CASRDNSYEQYF
>TRBD2|NA|TRBJ2-2|TRBV6-5
TGTGCCAGCAGTTACAGCGTCAGCGGGAGGGGCGGGGAGCTGTTTTTT
CASSYSVSGRGGELFF
>NA|NA|TRBJ2-7|TRBV4-1
TGCGCCAGCAGCCAAGATCAGGGGACCTACGAGCAGTACTTC
CASSQDQGTYEQYF
>NA|NA|TRBJ1-1|TRBV2
TGTGCCAGCAGTGCCTTGAACACTGAAGCTTTCTTT
CASSALNTEAFF
>NA|NA|TRBJ2-7|TRBV14
TGTGCCAGCAGCCTGTATAGGGGAGGCTACGAGCAGTACTTC
CASSLYRGGYEQYF
>NA|NA|TRBJ1-6|TRBV2
TGTGCCAGCAAGATGACAGAGCATATCCAAAAAAATAATTCACCCCTCCACTTT
CASKMTEHIQKNNSPLHF
>TRBD1|NA|TRBJ1-2|TRBV30
TGTGCCTGGAGAACAGGGGGCTCGGGCTACACCTTC
CAWRTGGSGYTF
>NA|NA|TRBJ2-5|TRBV7-2
TGTGCCAGCAGCTCCCCCGGGACACAAGAGACCCAGTACTTC
CASSSPGTQETQYF